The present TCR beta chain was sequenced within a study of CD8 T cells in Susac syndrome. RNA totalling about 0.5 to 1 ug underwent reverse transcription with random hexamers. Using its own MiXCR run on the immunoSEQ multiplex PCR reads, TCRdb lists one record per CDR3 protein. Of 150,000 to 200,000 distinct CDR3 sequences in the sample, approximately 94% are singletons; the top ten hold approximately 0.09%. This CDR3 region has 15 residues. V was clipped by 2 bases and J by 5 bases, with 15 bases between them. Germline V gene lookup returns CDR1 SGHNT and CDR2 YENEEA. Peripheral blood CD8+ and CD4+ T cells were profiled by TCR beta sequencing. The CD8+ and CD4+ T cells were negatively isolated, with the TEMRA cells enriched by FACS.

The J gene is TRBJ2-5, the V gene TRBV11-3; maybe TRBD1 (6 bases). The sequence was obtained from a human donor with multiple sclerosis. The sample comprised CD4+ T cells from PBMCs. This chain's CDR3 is CASSLPKPQGETQYF. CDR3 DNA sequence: TGTGCCAGCAGCTTACCTAAGCCTCAGGGGGAGACCCAGTACTTC.